The TCR beta chain under discussion was sequenced for a study of blood T cell repertoires in COVID-19 (dated by TCRdb to the early 2020s). Broadly, across the study: Samples from collaborators originated in the United States, Italy and Spain and spanned both the acute and convalescent phases of COVID-19. The material from the prospective study consisted of cDNA or gDNA derived from T cells, B-cell-depleted T cells, or PBMCs. Subjects who had been exposed to COVID-19, were actively infected with it, or had recovered from it provided the deeply sampled blood TCRbeta repertoires that made up the dataset. The repertoires were released in a freely available public database meant as a resource for research on the immune response to SARS-CoV-2. Where HLA class I and class II types were available, the types were taken from metadata supplied by the sample provider, not from assay-based typing. The sample metadata nearly always contained a de-identified subject ID, COVID-19 status, age in years and sex. Samples came from the ongoing ImmuneRACE study (first 160 participants) plus 1,254 subjects from 6 global collaborators.

Whole blood was collected in K2EDTA tubes by collaborating institutions according to the institutions' own protocols. For TCRbeta analysis, collaborator samples were shipped as frozen whole blood, as isolated PBMCs, or as DNA extracted from either sample type. Via the germline V gene, CDR1 is MDHEN and CDR2 SYDVKM. The CDR3 holds 14 amino acids from the cysteine to the phenylalanine. The read is trimmed to its CDR3 DNA, 42 bases read in frame from base 1. V is cut by 4 bases and J by 8 bases, and the space between the germline ends is 17 bases. Here is what the overall study found, with its caveats: How much clinical and demographic metadata was included differed by source and by participant, and the metadata was provided uncurated.

TCRbeta CDR3 regions were amplified from genomic DNA by means of the immunoSEQ Assay, a bias-controlled multiplex PCR. Per the original workflow: Within the assay, amplification of reference gene primers was used to estimate how many nucleated cells each sample contained. Sequence reads were collapsed and filtered to measure the absolute abundance of every unique TCRbeta CDR3 rearrangement. For each sample, productive Simpson clonality was calculated by taking the square root of Simpson's diversity index across productive rearrangements. The source is immuneACCESS, and TCRdb retained only in-frame sequences with V and J called. Part of the clones is not carried over; for the studies checked, unresolved V genes explain less than half of this, and the remainder is unexplained. V and J calls plus clone size are reproduced from that table; the DNA served to infer D and trimming. Across this sample there are over 45,000 clones, with 80% to 85% seen only once. Of the sample, 7.4% is held by the ten largest clones.

Comment on this clone: The antigen it recognizes is unknown. Nothing much larger sits one base from this clone, and base qualities are not available.

The source of this sequence is a man in his sixties with active COVID-19. This sequence uses TRBV28 and TRBJ1-2, with no confidently assigned D gene. The sample was peripheral blood. The CDR3 reads CASSSRFLTRGYTF. The nucleotide sequence is TGTGCCAGCAGTTCTCGCTTCCTAACGAGGGGCTACACCTTC.